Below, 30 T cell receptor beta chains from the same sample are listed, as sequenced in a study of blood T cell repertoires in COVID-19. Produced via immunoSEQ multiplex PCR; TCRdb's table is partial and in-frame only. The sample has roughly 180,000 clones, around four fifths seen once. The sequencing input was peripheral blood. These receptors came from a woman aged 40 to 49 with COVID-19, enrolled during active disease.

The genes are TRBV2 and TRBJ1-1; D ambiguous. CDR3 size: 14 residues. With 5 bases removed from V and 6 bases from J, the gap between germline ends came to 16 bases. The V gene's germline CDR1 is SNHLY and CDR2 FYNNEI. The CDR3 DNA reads TGTGCCAGCAGTTCCCCGACGGAGGACCCTGAAGCTTTCTTT. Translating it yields CASSSPTEDPEAFF.

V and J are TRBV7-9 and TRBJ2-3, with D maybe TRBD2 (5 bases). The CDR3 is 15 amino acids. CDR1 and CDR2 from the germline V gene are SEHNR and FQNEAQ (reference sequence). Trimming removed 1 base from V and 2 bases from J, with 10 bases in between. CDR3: CASSLVSGFTDTQYF. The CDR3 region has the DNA TGTGCCAGCAGCTTAGTTTCGGGGTTCACAGATACGCAGTATTTT.

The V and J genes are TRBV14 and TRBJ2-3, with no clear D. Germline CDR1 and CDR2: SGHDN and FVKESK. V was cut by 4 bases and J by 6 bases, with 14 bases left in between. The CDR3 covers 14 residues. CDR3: CASSPYTPGDTQYF. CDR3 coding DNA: TGTGCCAGCAGCCCTTACACCCCCGGGGATACGCAGTATTTT.

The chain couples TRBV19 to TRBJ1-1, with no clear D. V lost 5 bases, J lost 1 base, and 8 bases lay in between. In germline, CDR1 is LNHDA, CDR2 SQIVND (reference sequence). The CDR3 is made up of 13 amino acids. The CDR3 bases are TGTGCCAGTAGTCAGGTTTGGAACACTGAAGCTTTCTTT. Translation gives CASSQVWNTEAFF.

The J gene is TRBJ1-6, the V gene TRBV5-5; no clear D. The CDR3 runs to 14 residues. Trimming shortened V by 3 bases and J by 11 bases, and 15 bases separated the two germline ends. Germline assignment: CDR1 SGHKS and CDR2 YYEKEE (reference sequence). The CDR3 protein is CASSSRPVGTPLHF. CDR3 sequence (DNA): TGTGCCAGCAGCTCCCGACCCGTCGGGACACCCCTCCACTTT.

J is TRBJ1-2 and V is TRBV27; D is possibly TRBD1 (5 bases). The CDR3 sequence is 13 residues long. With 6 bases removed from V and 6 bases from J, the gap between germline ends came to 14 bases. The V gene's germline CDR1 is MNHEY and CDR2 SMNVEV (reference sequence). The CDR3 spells CASRGGVGNGYTF. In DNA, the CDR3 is TGTGCCAGCAGGGGGGGGGTGGGCAATGGCTACACCTTC.

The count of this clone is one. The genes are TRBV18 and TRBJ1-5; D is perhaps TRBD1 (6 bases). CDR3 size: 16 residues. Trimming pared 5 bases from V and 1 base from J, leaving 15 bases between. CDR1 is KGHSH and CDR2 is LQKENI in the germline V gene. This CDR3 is CASSFVQGRSNQPQHF. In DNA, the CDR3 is TGTGCCAGCTCATTTGTACAGGGAAGAAGCAATCAGCCCCAGCATTTT.

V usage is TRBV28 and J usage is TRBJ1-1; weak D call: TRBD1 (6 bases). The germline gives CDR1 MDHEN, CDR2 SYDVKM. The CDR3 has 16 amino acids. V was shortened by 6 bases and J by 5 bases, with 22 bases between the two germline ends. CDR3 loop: CASRFYYDRKGTEAFF. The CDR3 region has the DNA TGTGCCAGCAGATTCTATTATGACAGGAAAGGAACTGAAGCTTTCTTT. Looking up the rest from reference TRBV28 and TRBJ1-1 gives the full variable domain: DVKVTQSSRYLVKRTGEKVFLECVQDMDHENMFWYRQDPGLGLRLIYFSYDVKMKEKGDIPEGYSVSREKKERFSLILESASTNQTSMYLCASRFYYDRKGTEAFFGQGTRLTVV.

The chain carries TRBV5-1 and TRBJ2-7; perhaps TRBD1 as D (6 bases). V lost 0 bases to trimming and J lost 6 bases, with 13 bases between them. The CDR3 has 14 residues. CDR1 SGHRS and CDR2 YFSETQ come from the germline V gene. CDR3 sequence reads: CASSLAPGAGEQYF. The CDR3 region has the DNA TGCGCCAGCAGCTTGGCTCCAGGGGCCGGCGAGCAGTACTTC.

The CDR3 nucleotides read TGTGCCAGCAGTGCATCAACAGGGCTAAATCAGCCCCAGCATTTT. It is translated as CASSASTGLNQPQHF. The chain joins TRBV27 to TRBJ1-5; weak D call: TRBD1 (6 bases). The length of the CDR3 is 15 residues. V was pared by 5 bases and J by 4 bases, with 15 bases between. From germline, CDR1 is MNHEY and CDR2 SMNVEV (reference sequence).

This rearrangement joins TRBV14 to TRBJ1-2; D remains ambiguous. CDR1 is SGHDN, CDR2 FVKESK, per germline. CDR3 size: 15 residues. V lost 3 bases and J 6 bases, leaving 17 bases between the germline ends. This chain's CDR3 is CASSHASPRADGYTF. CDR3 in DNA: TGTGCCAGCAGCCATGCCAGTCCGAGGGCGGATGGCTACACCTTC.

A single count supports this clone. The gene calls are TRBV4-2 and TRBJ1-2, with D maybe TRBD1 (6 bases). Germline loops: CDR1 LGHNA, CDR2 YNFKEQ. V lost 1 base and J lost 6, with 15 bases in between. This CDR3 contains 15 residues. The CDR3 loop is CASSQGVGGSHGYTF. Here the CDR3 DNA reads TGTGCCAGCAGCCAAGGGGTAGGGGGTAGCCATGGCTACACCTTC.

As DNA, the CDR3 is TGCGCCAGCAGCTGGGGACAGGGGGCCGCATGGGACACTGAAGCTTTCTTT. Amino acids: CASSWGQGAAWDTEAFF. The rearrangement uses TRBV5-1 and TRBJ1-1; 12 bases fit TRBD1. CDR3 size: 17 residues. Germline loops: CDR1 SGHRS, CDR2 YFSETQ. J lost 3 bases, V lost 3 bases, and 9 bases had no gene match.

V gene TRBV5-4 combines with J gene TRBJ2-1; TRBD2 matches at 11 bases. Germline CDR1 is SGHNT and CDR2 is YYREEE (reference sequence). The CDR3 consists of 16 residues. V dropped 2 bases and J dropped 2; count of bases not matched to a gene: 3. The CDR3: CASSLLAGATYNEQFF. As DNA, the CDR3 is TGTGCCAGCAGCTTACTAGCGGGAGCCACCTACAATGAGCAGTTCTTC.

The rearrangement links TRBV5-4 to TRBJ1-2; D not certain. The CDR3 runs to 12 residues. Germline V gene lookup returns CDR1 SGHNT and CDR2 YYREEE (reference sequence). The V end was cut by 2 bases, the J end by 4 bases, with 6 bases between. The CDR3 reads CASSLDTYGYTF. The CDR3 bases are TGTGCCAGCAGCTTAGACACCTATGGCTACACCTTC.

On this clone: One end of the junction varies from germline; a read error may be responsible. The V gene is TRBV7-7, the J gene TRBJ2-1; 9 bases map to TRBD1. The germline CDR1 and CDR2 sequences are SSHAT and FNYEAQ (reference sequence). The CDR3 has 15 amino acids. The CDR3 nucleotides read TGTGCTAGCAGCTTAGTCATGGACAGGGGACATGAGCAGTTCTTC. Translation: CASSLVMDRGHEQFF. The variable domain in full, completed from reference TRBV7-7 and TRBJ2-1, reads GAGVSQSPRYKVTKRGQDVTLRCDPISSHATLYWYQQALGQGPEFLTYFNYEAQPDKSGLPSDRFSAERPEGSISTLTIQRTEQRDSAMYRCASSLVMDRGHEQFFGPGTRLTVL.

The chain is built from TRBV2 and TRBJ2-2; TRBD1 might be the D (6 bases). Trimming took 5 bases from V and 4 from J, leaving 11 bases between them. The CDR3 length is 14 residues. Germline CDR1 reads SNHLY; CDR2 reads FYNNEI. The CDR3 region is CASSTNRVTGELFF. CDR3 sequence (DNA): TGTGCCAGCAGTACAAACAGGGTCACCGGGGAGCTGTTTTTT. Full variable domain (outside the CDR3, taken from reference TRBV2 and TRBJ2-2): EPEVTQTPSHQVTQMGQEVILRCVPISNHLYFYWYRQILGQKVEFLVSFYNNEISEKSEIFDDQFSVERPDGSNFTLKIRSTKLEDSAMYFCASSTNRVTGELFFGEGSRLTVL.

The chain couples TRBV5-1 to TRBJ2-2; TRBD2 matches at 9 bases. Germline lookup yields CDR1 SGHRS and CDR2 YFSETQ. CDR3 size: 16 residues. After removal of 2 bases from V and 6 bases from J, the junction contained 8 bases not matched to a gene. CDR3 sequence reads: CASSLAAGGPSGELFF. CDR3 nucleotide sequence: TGCGCCAGCAGCTTAGCCGCGGGGGGGCCGTCCGGGGAGCTGTTTTTT.

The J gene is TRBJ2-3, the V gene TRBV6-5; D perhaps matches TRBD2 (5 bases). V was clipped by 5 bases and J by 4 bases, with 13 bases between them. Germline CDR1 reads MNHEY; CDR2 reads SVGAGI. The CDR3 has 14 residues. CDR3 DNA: TGTGCCAGCAGTCCGGGGTTGATCGCAGATACGCAGTATTTT. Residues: CASSPGLIADTQYF.

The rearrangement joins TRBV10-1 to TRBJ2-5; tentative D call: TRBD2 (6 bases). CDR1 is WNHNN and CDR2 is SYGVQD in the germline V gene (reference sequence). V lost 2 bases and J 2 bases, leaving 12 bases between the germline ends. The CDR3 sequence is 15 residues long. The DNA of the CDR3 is TGCGCCAGCAGTGAGGGCGGGGTACCACAAGAGACCCAGTACTTC. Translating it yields CASSEGGVPQETQYF.

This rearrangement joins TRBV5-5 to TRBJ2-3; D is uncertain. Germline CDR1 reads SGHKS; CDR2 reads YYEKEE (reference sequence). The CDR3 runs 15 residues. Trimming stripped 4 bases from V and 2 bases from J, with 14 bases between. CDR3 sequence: CASSPTPGYTDTQYF. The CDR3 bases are TGTGCCAGCAGCCCTACCCCCGGGTACACAGATACGCAGTATTTT.

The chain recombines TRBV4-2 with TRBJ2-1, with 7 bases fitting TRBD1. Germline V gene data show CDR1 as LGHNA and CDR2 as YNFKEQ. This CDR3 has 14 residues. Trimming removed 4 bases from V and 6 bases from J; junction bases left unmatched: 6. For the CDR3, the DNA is TGTGCCAGCAGCCCGCAAACAGGGGCCAATGAGCAGTTCTTC. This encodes CASSPQTGANEQFF.

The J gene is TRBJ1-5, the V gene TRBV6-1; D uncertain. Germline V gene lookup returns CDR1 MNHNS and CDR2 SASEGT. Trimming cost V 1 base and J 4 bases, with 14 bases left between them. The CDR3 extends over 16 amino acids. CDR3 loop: CASSEVGWSGNQPQHF. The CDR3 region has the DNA TGTGCCAGCAGTGAAGTAGGGTGGTCGGGGAATCAGCCCCAGCATTTT.

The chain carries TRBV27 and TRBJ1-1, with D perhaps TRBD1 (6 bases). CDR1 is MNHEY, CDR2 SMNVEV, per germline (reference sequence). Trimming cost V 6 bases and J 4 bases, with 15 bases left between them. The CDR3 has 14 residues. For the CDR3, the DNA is TGTGCCAGCAGCAAGAGGGGGGAGGGCACTGAAGCTTTCTTT. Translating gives CASSKRGEGTEAFF.

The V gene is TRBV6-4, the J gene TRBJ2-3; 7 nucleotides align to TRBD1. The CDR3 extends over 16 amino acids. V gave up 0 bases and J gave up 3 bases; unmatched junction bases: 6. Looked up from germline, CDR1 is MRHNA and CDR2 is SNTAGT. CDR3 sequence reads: CASSDSTWDRTDTQYF. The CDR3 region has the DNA TGTGCCAGCAGTGACTCGACCTGGGACAGAACAGATACGCAGTATTTT.

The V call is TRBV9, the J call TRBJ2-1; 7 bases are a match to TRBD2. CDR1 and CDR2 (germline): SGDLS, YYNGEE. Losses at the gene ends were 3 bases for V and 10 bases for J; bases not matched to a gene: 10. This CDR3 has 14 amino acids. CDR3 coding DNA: TGTGCCAGCAGCGGACGGGACTATAAGGACGAGCAGTTCTTC. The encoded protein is CASSGRDYKDEQFF.

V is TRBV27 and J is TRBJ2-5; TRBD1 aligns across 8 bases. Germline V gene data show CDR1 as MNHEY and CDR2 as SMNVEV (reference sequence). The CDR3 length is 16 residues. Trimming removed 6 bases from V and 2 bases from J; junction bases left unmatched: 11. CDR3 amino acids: CASSQRQGAIQETQYF. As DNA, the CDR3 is TGTGCCAGCAGCCAACGGCAGGGGGCAATTCAAGAGACCCAGTACTTC.

The CDR3 DNA is TGTGCCAGCTCACTCGACAGCCCCAATCAGCCCCAGCATTTT. Translated, it gives CASSLDSPNQPQHF. The rearrangement joins TRBV18 to TRBJ1-5; possible D gene TRBD1, 5 bases. This CDR3 spans 14 amino acids. Between the trimmed V and J ends, which lost 4 bases and 3 bases, there was a span of 10 bases. In germline, CDR1 is KGHSH, CDR2 LQKENI.

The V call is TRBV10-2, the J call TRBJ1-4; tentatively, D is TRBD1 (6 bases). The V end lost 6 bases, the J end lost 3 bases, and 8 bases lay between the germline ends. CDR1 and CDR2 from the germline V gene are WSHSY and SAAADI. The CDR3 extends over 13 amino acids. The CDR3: CASSGQSNEKLFF. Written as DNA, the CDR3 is TGCGCCAGCAGCGGACAGTCTAATGAAAAACTGTTTTTT.

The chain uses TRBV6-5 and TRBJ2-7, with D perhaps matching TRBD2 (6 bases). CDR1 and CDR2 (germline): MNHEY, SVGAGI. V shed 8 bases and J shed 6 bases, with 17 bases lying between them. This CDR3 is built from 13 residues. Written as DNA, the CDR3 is TGTGCCAGCGAACTCAAATCGGGACTCGAGCAGTACTTC. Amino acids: CASELKSGLEQYF.